This T cell receptor beta chain was recorded in a study of T cell responses to AZD1222 COVID-19 vaccine. The CDR3 loop spans 13 amino acids. Germline values: CDR1 MDHEN, CDR2 SYDVKM. V was pared by 5 bases and J by 2 bases, with 7 bases between. The assay was immunoSEQ multiplex PCR, and TCRdb's table has in-frame clones only and misses some. The sample has about 100,000 clones, more than 75% seen once. The sequences come from peripheral blood, collected on day 0 of AZD1222 vaccination. The clonotype was recovered from an adult in good health. This rearrangement joins TRBV28 to TRBJ1-3; possible D gene TRBD1, 5 bases. The DNA of the CDR3 is TGTGCCAGCAGTCAGGGTCCTGGAAACACCATATATTTT. Its translation: CASSQGPGNTIYF.